The 30 T cell receptor beta chains given below trace back to one sample, sequenced in a study of shared clonotypes between healthy human individuals. Naive CD8 isolation took CD45RO-negative cells positively selected for CCR7 and excluded terminally differentiated effector memory CD45RA+ cells. Clones were sequenced by immunoSEQ multiplex PCR, and TCRdb holds only the in-frame ones, with some missing. The repertoire includes over 2,000,000 clones, 90% to 95% of them detected once, and around 1.7% sits in the top ten. The sample consisted of naive CD8+ T cells from PBMCs. Receptor source: a man aged 18-30 years in good health. Some clones in this sample may be carry-over from other donors' samples.

V usage is TRBV27 and J usage is TRBJ2-7; 10 bases fit TRBD2. Germline V gene data show CDR1 as MNHEY and CDR2 as SMNVEV (reference sequence). V lost 6 bases, J lost 1 base, and 9 bases stayed unmatched. This CDR3 comprises 16 residues. The CDR3 DNA follows: TGTGCCAGCAGCCCCCGCGGGACTAGCGTATCCTACGAGCAGTACTTC. Translated: CASSPRGTSVSYEQYF.

This chain joins TRBV18 and TRBJ2-3; tentatively, D is TRBD2 (6 bases). Germline V gene sequence: CDR1 KGHSH, CDR2 LQKENI. V was trimmed by 2 bases and J by 3 bases, leaving 15 bases between them. This CDR3 region has 16 residues. CDR3 sequence: CASSPAGTAGTDTQYF. The CDR3 nucleotides are TGTGCCAGCTCACCAGCGGGAACGGCTGGGACAGATACGCAGTATTTT.

The chain is built from TRBV28 and TRBJ2-5; 9 nucleotides match TRBD2. CDR1 is MDHEN, CDR2 SYDVKM, per germline. The junction had 13 bases not matched to a gene; V was cut back by 6 bases and J by 2 bases. The CDR3 has 17 amino acids. CDR3 region: CASRPTSGGGSQETQYF. Here the CDR3 DNA reads TGTGCCAGCAGACCGACTAGCGGAGGGGGATCACAAGAGACCCAGTACTTC.

The CDR3 here is CASSRRGTDNEQFF. The CDR3, as DNA: TGCGCCAGCAGCCGCCGAGGGACTGACAATGAGCAGTTCTTC. This chain joins TRBV4-1 and TRBJ2-1; D might be TRBD2 (6 bases). Trimming removed 4 bases at V and 5 bases at J, with 12 bases between. The length of the CDR3 is 14 residues. Germline V gives CDR1 MGHRA, CDR2 YSYEKL.

The V and J genes are TRBV6-5 and TRBJ1-2; D not resolved. V shed 0 bases and J shed 4 bases, with 9 bases lying between them. Germline V lookup: CDR1 MNHEY, CDR2 SVGAGI. CDR3 length equals 14 residues. CDR3 bases: TGTGCCAGCAGTTACTCGGCGCGCGGCTATGGCTACACCTTC. It codes for CASSYSARGYGYTF.

The chain links TRBV7-9 to TRBJ2-1; tentative D call: TRBD2 (6 bases). Per germline, CDR1 SEHNR and CDR2 FQNEAQ (reference sequence). The CDR3 covers 19 residues. Trimming took off 5 bases at V and 3 bases at J, with 26 bases between the two ends. CDR3 region: CASSLLGSVRESIYNEQFF. CDR3 nucleotides: TGTGCCAGCAGCCTCCTTGGTTCGGTCCGGGAGAGCATCTACAATGAGCAGTTCTTC.

This clone was recorded once. The chain links TRBV13 to TRBJ2-7; D is ambiguous. The ends were cut back, 5 bases at V and 5 bases at J, with 19 bases in the middle. This CDR3 has 15 residues. Germline CDR1 PRHDT, CDR2 FYEKMQ (reference sequence). CDR3 sequence (DNA): TGTGCCAGCAGCGTAGTTAGGTCTGGCTCTAACGAGCAGTACTTC. Translation: CASSVVRSGSNEQYF. Full variable domain (missing parts from reference TRBV13 and TRBJ2-7): AAGVIQSPRHLIKEKRETATLKCYPIPRHDTVYWYQQGPGQDPQFLISFYEKMQSDKGSIPDRFSAQQFSDYHSELNMSSLELGDSALYFCASSVVRSGSNEQYFGPGTRLTVT.

Regarding this clone: The sample contains more than one DNA sequence encoding this CDR3. This rearrangement joins TRBV30 to TRBJ2-7; the D is unclear. This CDR3 is 11 amino acids long. Trimming removed 0 bases at V and 3 bases at J, with 3 bases between. CDR1 GTSNPN and CDR2 SVGIG come from the germline V gene (reference sequence). As DNA, the CDR3 is TGTGCCTGGAGTGTTGGCTACGAGCAGTACTTC. The encoded protein is CAWSVGYEQYF.

The CDR3 loop reads CASSLYRTGSREQYF. The CDR3 DNA sequence: TGTGCCAGCAGCTTATATCGGACAGGGTCCCGCGAGCAGTACTTC. The J gene is TRBJ2-7, the V gene TRBV7-8; the match to TRBD1 covers 8 bases. V shed 2 bases and J 6 bases; nucleotides not matched to a gene: 9. This CDR3 is 15 amino acids long. Germline-derived CDR1 and CDR2 are SGHVS and FQNEAQ.

The genes are TRBV11-2 and TRBJ2-7; D possibly uses TRBD1 or TRBD2 (5 bases each). V dropped 8 bases and J dropped 4 bases, with 18 bases sitting between them. CDR1 SGHAT and CDR2 FQNNGV come from the germline V gene. This CDR3 region has 14 residues. The CDR3 here is CASEGRGSGYEQYF. CDR3 DNA sequence: TGTGCCAGCGAGGGTAGGGGATCTGGATACGAGCAGTACTTC. The complete variable domain, with remaining parts taken from reference TRBV11-2 and TRBJ2-7, reads EAGVAQSPRYKIIEKRQSVAFWCNPISGHATLYWYQQILGQGPKLLIQFQNNGVVDDSQLPKDRFSAERLKGVDSTLKIQPAKLEDSAVYLCASEGRGSGYEQYFGPGTRLTVT.

The chain combines TRBV28 with TRBJ2-3; D remains ambiguous. Germline V gene sequence: CDR1 MDHEN, CDR2 SYDVKM. Deletions cut 2 bases from V and 3 bases from J, with 9 bases between. The length of the CDR3 is 14 residues. The CDR3 sequence: CASSLMVGTDTQYF. CDR3 nucleotide sequence: TGTGCCAGCAGTTTAATGGTGGGAACAGATACGCAGTATTTT.

The chain carries TRBV6-5 and TRBJ1-5; no clear D gene. V dropped 2 bases and J dropped 2 bases, with 7 bases sitting between them. Germline values: CDR1 MNHEY, CDR2 SVGAGI. There are 14 residues in the CDR3. CDR3 region: CASSYGMGNQPQHF. The CDR3 coding sequence is TGTGCCAGCAGTTACGGTATGGGCAATCAGCCCCAGCATTTT.

V is TRBV30 and J is TRBJ2-2, with D perhaps matching TRBD2 (6 bases). V was pared by 4 bases and J by 1 base, with 13 bases between. The germline V gene has CDR1 GTSNPN and CDR2 SVGIG (reference sequence). CDR3 length: 15 amino acids. CDR3 residues: CAWTAGTENTGELFF. Here the CDR3 DNA reads TGTGCCTGGACCGCCGGGACTGAGAACACCGGGGAGCTGTTTTTT.

V is TRBV12-2 and J is TRBJ2-7; the D segment call TRBD1 is taken from the table without a DNA check. TRBV12-2 is tagged as a pseudogene. CDR3 length: 13 residues. This chain's CDR3 is CASRLGALYEQYF. The CDR3 nucleotides read TGTGCAAGTCGCTTAGGGGCACTCTACGAGCAGTACTTC.

This chain connects TRBV11-2 to TRBJ2-1, with TRBD2 matching over 7 bases. Germline CDR1 SGHAT, CDR2 FQNNGV. CDR3 length: 16 amino acids. V lost 1 base to trimming and J lost 0 bases; unmatched junction nucleotides: 3. CDR3 coding DNA: TGTGCCAGCAGCTTAGGGCGCGGGAGCTCCTACAATGAGCAGTTCTTC. Its translation: CASSLGRGSSYNEQFF.

The V and J genes are TRBV27 and TRBJ2-1; D assignment may be TRBD1 or TRBD2 (5 bases each). There are 13 residues in the CDR3. With 6 bases removed from V and 4 bases from J, the gap between germline ends came to 10 bases. Germline loops: CDR1 MNHEY, CDR2 SMNVEV (reference sequence). Here the CDR3 reads CASSRGEYNEQFF. CDR3 coding DNA: TGTGCCAGCAGCCGAGGGGAATACAATGAGCAGTTCTTC.

The gene calls are TRBV9 and TRBJ1-2, with a weak D call TRBD1 (6 bases). Trimming pared 4 bases from V and 4 bases from J, leaving 17 bases between. The CDR3 extends over 15 amino acids. Germline-derived CDR1 and CDR2 are SGDLS and YYNGEE. This CDR3 reads CASSPDGGAGYGYTF. The CDR3 DNA follows: TGTGCCAGCAGCCCAGACGGGGGGGCGGGCTATGGCTACACCTTC.

V gene TRBV5-1 combines with J gene TRBJ2-3; 7 nucleotides align to TRBD2. The germline V gene encodes CDR1 SGHRS and CDR2 YFSETQ. The V and J ends lost 3 bases and 0 bases, in that order; junction bases with no gene match: 7. CDR3 length equals 16 residues. The CDR3 DNA reads as TGCGCCAGCAGCTCCGGATCTAGCGGTAGCACAGATACGCAGTATTTT. This translates into CASSSGSSGSTDTQYF.

In this sample, this clone turned up once. The J gene is TRBJ2-7, the V gene TRBV6-5; no definite D call. The CDR3 covers 15 residues. Between the trimmed V and J ends, which lost 3 bases and 2 bases, there was a span of 14 bases. Germline V gene sequence: CDR1 MNHEY, CDR2 SVGAGI. CDR3 in amino acids: CASSYGLMQTYEQYF. Here the CDR3 DNA reads TGTGCCAGCAGTTATGGTTTAATGCAGACCTACGAGCAGTACTTC.

This rearrangement joins TRBV6-6 to TRBJ2-2; D may be TRBD1 (6 bases). This CDR3 is 14 amino acids long. Germline V gene data show CDR1 as MNHNY and CDR2 as SVGAGI (reference sequence). V was trimmed by 9 bases and J by 1 base, leaving 12 bases between them. CDR3 amino acids: CASKTGLNTGELFF. The CDR3 DNA reads TGTGCCAGTAAGACAGGATTGAACACCGGGGAGCTGTTTTTT.

The chain is built from TRBV5-1 and TRBJ2-7; D possibly corresponds to TRBD1 (5 bases). This CDR3 is built from 14 residues. Germline CDR1 and CDR2: SGHRS and YFSETQ. The V end lost 2 bases, the J end lost 3 bases, and 12 bases lay between the germline ends. CDR3 nucleotides: TGCGCCAGCAGCTTAACGACAGATTACTACGAGCAGTACTTC. Translation: CASSLTTDYYEQYF. The entire variable domain, with the rest obtained from reference TRBV5-1 and TRBJ2-7, is as follows: KAGVTQTPRYLIKTRGQQVTLSCSPISGHRSVSWYQQTPGQGLQFLFEYFSETQRNKGNFPGRFSGRQFSNSRSEMNVSTLELGDSALYLCASSLTTDYYEQYFGPGTRLTVT.

This chain joins TRBV29-1 and TRBJ2-7, with D maybe TRBD1 (6 bases). V lost 5 bases and J 2 bases, leaving 16 bases between the germline ends. Germline V gene lookup returns CDR1 SQVTM and CDR2 ANQGSEA. The CDR3 is 14 residues long. DNA of the CDR3: TGCAGCGTTATCAGGGGCGGAAAGACCTACGAGCAGTACTTC. This gives the protein CSVIRGGKTYEQYF.

This sequence joins TRBV5-5 and TRBJ1-5; D gene unclear. Germline lookup yields CDR1 SGHKS and CDR2 YYEKEE (reference sequence). The CDR3 has 15 residues. V was clipped by 0 bases and J by 1 base, with 8 bases between them. CDR3 nucleotides: TGTGCCAGCAGCTTGGTATCCGGGAGCAATCAGCCCCAGCATTTT. This translates into CASSLVSGSNQPQHF.

This clone was observed a single time. The J gene is TRBJ2-3, the V gene TRBV10-3, with a weak D call TRBD2 (5 bases). V lost 0 bases and J 4 bases, leaving 8 bases between the germline ends. The germline CDR1 and CDR2 sequences are ENHRY and SYGVKD. This CDR3 comprises 14 residues. CDR3 residues: CAISESTGADTQYF. The CDR3 DNA reads as TGTGCCATCAGTGAGTCGACCGGGGCAGATACGCAGTATTTT.

The chain has TRBV9 and TRBJ2-5; D may be TRBD1 (6 bases). Germline CDR1 SGDLS, CDR2 YYNGEE. The CDR3 runs to 13 residues. V shed 3 bases and J shed 3 bases, with 9 bases lying between them. The CDR3 loop reads CASSAGHKETQYF. In DNA form, the CDR3 reads TGTGCCAGCAGCGCGGGACACAAAGAGACCCAGTACTTC.

This chain links TRBV7-9 with TRBJ1-3; D unresolved. CDR1 and CDR2 (germline): SEHNR, FQNEAQ (reference sequence). CDR3 length equals 16 residues. V lost 1 base and J 3 bases, leaving 13 bases between the germline ends. The CDR3 region has the DNA TGTGCCAGCAGCTTAGACCCACAAGGCGGTGGAAACACCATATATTTT. Protein: CASSLDPQGGGNTIYF.

The rearrangement links TRBV27 to TRBJ2-7; D remains ambiguous. The germline CDR1 and CDR2 sequences are MNHEY and SMNVEV (reference sequence). Between the trimmed V and J ends, which lost 5 bases and 4 bases, there was a span of 15 bases. The CDR3 length is 14 residues. The CDR3 is CASSGMPGSYEQYF. The CDR3 DNA sequence: TGTGCCAGCAGTGGGATGCCAGGATCTTACGAGCAGTACTTC.

The J gene is TRBJ2-3, the V gene TRBV27, with unresolved D. V shed 6 bases and J shed 6 bases, with 28 bases lying between them. Germline lookup yields CDR1 MNHEY and CDR2 SMNVEV (reference sequence). This CDR3 region has 18 residues. The CDR3 loop is CASSRDPPQYSAWDTQYF. For the CDR3, the DNA is TGTGCCAGCAGCCGCGACCCACCGCAGTACTCAGCGTGGGATACGCAGTATTTT.

The rearrangement joins TRBV5-3 to TRBJ1-4; tentatively, D is TRBD1 (5 bases). TRBV5-3 counts as an open reading frame of uncertain function. CDR3 length equals 13 residues. Trimming took 4 bases from V and 7 from J, leaving 11 bases between them. The CDR3 protein is CARSGGTGEKLFF. The CDR3 DNA sequence: TGTGCCAGAAGCGGCGGGACGGGTGAAAAACTGTTTTTT.

On this clone itself: Distinct nucleotide sequences in the sample also encode this CDR3. This chain connects TRBV4-3 to TRBJ1-3; possibly TRBD1 for D (6 bases). This CDR3 is built from 16 residues. Per the germline V gene, CDR1 is LGHNA and CDR2 is YSLEER. V lost 0 bases, J lost 1 base, and 10 bases lay in between. CDR3 nucleotide sequence: TGCGCCAGCAGCCAAGATCGTCAGGGGTCTGGAAACACCATATATTTT. This gives the protein CASSQDRQGSGNTIYF.